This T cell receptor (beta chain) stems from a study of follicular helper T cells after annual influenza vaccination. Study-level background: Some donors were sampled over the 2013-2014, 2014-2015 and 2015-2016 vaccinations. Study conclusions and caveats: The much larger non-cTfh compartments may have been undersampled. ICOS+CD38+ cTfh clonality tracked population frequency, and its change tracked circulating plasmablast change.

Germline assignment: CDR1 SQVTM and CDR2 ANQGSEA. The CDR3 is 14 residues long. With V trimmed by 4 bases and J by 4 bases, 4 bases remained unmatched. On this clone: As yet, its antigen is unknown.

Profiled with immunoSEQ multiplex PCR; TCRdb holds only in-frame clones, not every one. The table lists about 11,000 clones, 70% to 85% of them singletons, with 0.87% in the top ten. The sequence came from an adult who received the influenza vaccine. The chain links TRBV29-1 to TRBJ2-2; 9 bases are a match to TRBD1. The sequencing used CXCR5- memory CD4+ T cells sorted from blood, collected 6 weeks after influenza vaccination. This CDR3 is CSVGRGQGTGELFF. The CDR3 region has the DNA TGCAGCGTTGGTAGGGGACAGGGCACCGGGGAGCTGTTTTTT.